This T cell receptor (beta chain) emerged from a study of monozygotic twins with inflammatory bowel disease. Whole-study findings and limits: Varying immunosuppressive regimens may have increased patient repertoire variability.

Remarks on this clonotype: The target antigen is unknown.

Each of the TCR libraries took around 3.5 ug of total RNA. Incorporation of UMIs carrying a 6-nucleotide sample barcode was performed by template switching. TCRalpha along with TCRbeta cDNA was subjected to two nested PCRs lasting roughly 16 and 10 cycles. Reanalyzing the 5' RACE reads, TCRdb keeps one entry per CDR3 protein, without DNA. The sample data list some 200,000 distinct CDR3 sequences. CDR3 length: 16 amino acids. From germline, CDR1 is SGHDN and CDR2 FVKESK. The rearrangement joins TRBV14 to TRBJ2-6; TCRdb picks TRBD1, but there is no DNA to check that call. Sequencing was performed on blood. This receptor was obtained from a human donor with ulcerative colitis or Crohn's disease, or a healthy co-twin of an affected twin (not recorded which). The CDR3: CASSKARVPGANVLTF.